The T cell receptor beta chain under discussion was sequenced for a study of blood T cell repertoires in COVID-19. Study overall: Collection of acute and convalescent COVID-19 samples took place in the United States, Italy and Spain. T cells, B-cell-depleted T cells, or PBMCs provided the cDNA or gDNA that served as material.

Study processing details: The assay estimated nucleated cells by amplifying reference gene primers. Only in-frame clones appear in the TCRdb table, and some are missing; sequencing was by immunoSEQ multiplex PCR. V, J and clone size derive from that table, while D and trimming were established from the DNA sequence. The sample yields approximately 85,000 clones, approximately 92% seen once. The CDR3 is 15 amino acids. Sequencing was carried out using peripheral blood. The chain recombines TRBV21-1 with TRBJ1-4; the DNA was not used to check the table's D call, TRBD1. TRBV21-1 is designated a pseudogene. The TCR originated in a woman in her fifties or sixties with active COVID-19. CDR3: CASSKGYRAGEKLFF. CDR3 DNA sequence: TGTGCCAGCAGCAAAGGTTACAGGGCGGGTGAAAAACTGTTTTTT.